The next 10 T cell receptor beta chains were all read from a single sample in a study of blood T cell repertoires in COVID-19. Assay used: immunoSEQ multiplex PCR; TCRdb lists only in-frame clones, some missing. Seen here are about 97,000 clones, 85% to 90% observed once, and the top ten hold 3%. The material sequenced was peripheral blood. These receptors all stem from a man aged 50 or older with active or convalescent COVID-19.

The V gene is TRBV11-2, the J gene TRBJ2-3; 12 positions agree with TRBD2. Germline assignment: CDR1 SGHAT and CDR2 FQNNGV. This CDR3 contains 17 residues. J lost 4 bases, V lost 4 bases, and 9 bases had no gene match. The CDR3 nucleotides read TGTGCCAGCAGCTCGAAACTAGCGGGGGGAGGGGCAGATACGCAGTATTTT. Amino acids: CASSSKLAGGGADTQYF.

The J gene is TRBJ2-1, the V gene TRBV5-1, with 8 bases matching TRBD2. Germline V CDR1 and CDR2: SGHRS, YFSETQ. This CDR3 is built from 14 residues. The junction had 3 bases not matched to a gene; V was cut back by 0 bases and J by 7 bases. CDR3 in amino acids: CASSLAGGQNEQFF. The CDR3 nucleotides are TGCGCCAGCAGCTTGGCGGGGGGGCAAAATGAGCAGTTCTTC.

This clone occurred once. The chain couples TRBV18 to TRBJ1-2; TRBD1 matches 12 bases. Germline loops: CDR1 KGHSH, CDR2 LQKENI. The J segment lost 8 bases and the V segment lost 5 bases, leaving 12 bases of the junction unmatched. The CDR3 totals 16 residues. In DNA form, the CDR3 reads TGTGCCAGCTCAGCCTCCTCCGGGACAGGGGGCTCGGGCTACACCTTC. It specifies CASSASSGTGGSGYTF.

The chain employs TRBV3-1 (or the pseudogene TRBV3-2) and TRBJ2-2, with TRBD2 matching 7 bases. CDR1 LGHDT and CDR2 YNNKEL come from the germline V gene (reference sequence). Unmatched junction bases numbered 2, after V lost 1 base and J lost 0 bases. The CDR3 totals 16 residues. The CDR3 reads CASSQVAGANTGELFF. The CDR3 coding sequence is TGTGCCAGCAGCCAAGTCGCGGGGGCGAACACCGGGGAGCTGTTTTTT.

The rearrangement uses TRBV2 and TRBJ1-1; TRBD1 matches at 9 bases. The CDR3 has 15 residues. The V gene end was trimmed by 4 bases and the J gene end by 4 bases; junction bases not matched to a gene: 7. CDR1 is SNHLY, CDR2 FYNNEI, per germline. This CDR3 is CASSVQGAQITEAFF. The CDR3 bases are TGTGCCAGCAGTGTACAGGGGGCGCAAATCACTGAAGCTTTCTTT.

The V gene is TRBV6-5, the J gene TRBJ1-4, with D possibly matching TRBD1 (6 bases). The V gene lost 7 bases and the J gene lost 3 bases, with 15 bases spanning the gap. CDR3 size: 15 residues. CDR1 and CDR2 (germline): MNHEY, SVGAGI. In DNA form, the CDR3 reads TGTGCCAGCAAGACCACAGGGCTACCTAATGAAAAACTGTTTTTT. Translating it yields CASKTTGLPNEKLFF.

This clone was seen a single time. This chain links TRBV27 with TRBJ1-5; 7 positions match TRBD1. This CDR3 comprises 15 residues. Germline V lookup: CDR1 MNHEY, CDR2 SMNVEV (reference sequence). V trimming: 5 bases; J trimming: 5 bases; junction bases outside the gene matches: 9. The CDR3 region has the DNA TGTGCCAGCAGTCCCGGGACAGCCCTCCATCAGCCCCAGCATTTT. Protein: CASSPGTALHQPQHF.

This chain links TRBV30 with TRBJ2-5, with TRBD2 matching over 10 bases. CDR3 length equals 16 residues. Germline CDR1 is GTSNPN and CDR2 is SVGIG (reference sequence). V shed 3 bases, J shed 4 bases, and the junction held 11 bases outside the gene matches. The CDR3 reads CAWRAERGGPRETQYF. The DNA for the CDR3 is TGTGCCTGGAGAGCGGAGCGGGGGGGGCCAAGAGAGACCCAGTACTTC.

The V gene is TRBV24-1, the J gene TRBJ2-7; TRBD2 might be the D (7 bases). This CDR3 comprises 14 residues. The V gene's germline CDR1 is KGHDR and CDR2 SFDVKD. The V gene lost 3 bases and the J gene lost 9 bases, with 17 bases spanning the gap. The CDR3 loop reads CATSDGGGKIRQYF. As DNA, the CDR3 is TGTGCCACCAGTGATGGGGGGGGCAAGATTCGGCAGTACTTC.

The chain employs TRBV10-2 and TRBJ1-3; TRBD1 agrees at 9 bases. Unmatched junction bases numbered 7, after V lost 6 bases and J lost 4 bases. This CDR3 is built from 15 residues. Germline V gives CDR1 WSHSY, CDR2 SAAADI. The CDR3 loop reads CASSQTGGTGNTIYF. The CDR3 DNA is TGCGCCAGCAGCCAGACAGGGGGTACCGGAAACACCATATATTTT.